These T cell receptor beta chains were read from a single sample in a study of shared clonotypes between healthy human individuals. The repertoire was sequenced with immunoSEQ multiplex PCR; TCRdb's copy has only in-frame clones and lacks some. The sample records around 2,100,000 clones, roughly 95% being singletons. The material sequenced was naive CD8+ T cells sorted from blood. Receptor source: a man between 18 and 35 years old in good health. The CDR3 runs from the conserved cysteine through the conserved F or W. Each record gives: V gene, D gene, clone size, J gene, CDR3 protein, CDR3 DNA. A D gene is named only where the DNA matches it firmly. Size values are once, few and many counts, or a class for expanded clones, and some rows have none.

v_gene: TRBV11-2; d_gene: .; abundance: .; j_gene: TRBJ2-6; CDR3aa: CASSLNSLSANVLTF; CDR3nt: TGTGCCAGCAGCTTAAACAGCCTCTCGGCCAACGTCCTGACTTTC
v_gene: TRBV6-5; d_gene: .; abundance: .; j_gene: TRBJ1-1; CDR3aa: CASITGDLKAFF; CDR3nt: TGTGCCAGCATAACCGGGGATTTGAAAGCTTTCTTT
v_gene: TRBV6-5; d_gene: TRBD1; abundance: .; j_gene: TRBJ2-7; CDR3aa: CASSDDDRGYEQYF; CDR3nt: TGTGCCAGCAGTGATGATGACAGGGGCTACGAGCAGTACTTC
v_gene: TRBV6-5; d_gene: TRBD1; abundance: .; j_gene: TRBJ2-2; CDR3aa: CASRPGQYNTGELFF; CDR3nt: TGTGCCAGCAGGCCGGGACAGTATAACACCGGGGAGCTGTTTTTT
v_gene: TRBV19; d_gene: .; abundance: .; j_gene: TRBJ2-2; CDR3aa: CASSTGVATGELFF; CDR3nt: TGTGCCAGTAGCACGGGAGTGGCTACCGGGGAGCTGTTTTTT
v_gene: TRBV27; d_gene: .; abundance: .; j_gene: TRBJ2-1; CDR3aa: CASTPGGTPYNEQFF; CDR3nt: TGTGCCAGCACCCCAGGGGGGACTCCCTACAATGAGCAGTTCTTC
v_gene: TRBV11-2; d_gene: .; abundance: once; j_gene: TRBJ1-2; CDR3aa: CASSSPDPGYTF; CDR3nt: TGTGCCAGCAGTTCTCCCGATCCTGGCTACACCTTC
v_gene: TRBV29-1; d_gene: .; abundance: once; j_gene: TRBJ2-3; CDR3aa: CSSRDSETDTQYF; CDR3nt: TGCAGCTCCCGGGACTCCGAAACAGATACGCAGTATTTT
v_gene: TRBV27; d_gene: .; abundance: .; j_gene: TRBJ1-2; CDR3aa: CASSSHPGFYGYTF; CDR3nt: TGTGCCAGCAGTTCCCACCCCGGATTCTATGGCTACACCTTC
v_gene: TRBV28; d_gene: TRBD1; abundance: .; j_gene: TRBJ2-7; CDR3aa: CASRLTGTGGQQYF; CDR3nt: TGTGCCAGCAGGCTCACCGGGACAGGGGGCCAGCAGTACTTC
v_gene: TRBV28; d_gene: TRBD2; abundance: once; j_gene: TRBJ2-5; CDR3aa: CASSLRLAGALQETQYF; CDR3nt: TGTGCCAGCAGTTTGAGACTAGCGGGGGCTTTACAAGAGACCCAGTACTTC
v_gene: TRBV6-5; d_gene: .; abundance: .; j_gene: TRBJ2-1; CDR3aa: CASSYSGSHNEQFF; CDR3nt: TGTGCCAGCAGTTATTCCGGCAGTCACAATGAGCAGTTCTTC
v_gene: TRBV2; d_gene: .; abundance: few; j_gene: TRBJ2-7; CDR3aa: CASRLASYEQYF; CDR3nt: TGTGCCAGCCGTCTGGCCTCATACGAGCAGTACTTC
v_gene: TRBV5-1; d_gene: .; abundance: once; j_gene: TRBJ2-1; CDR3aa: CASSPDRTLRSEQFF; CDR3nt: TGCGCCAGCAGCCCGGATCGGACTCTAAGGTCTGAGCAGTTCTTC
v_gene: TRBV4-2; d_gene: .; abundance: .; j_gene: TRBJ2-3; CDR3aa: CASSQAGGAGDTQYF; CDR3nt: TGTGCCAGCAGCCAAGCAGGGGGGGCAGGAGATACGCAGTATTTT
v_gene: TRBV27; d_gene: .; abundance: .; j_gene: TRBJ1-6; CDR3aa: CASSLIWGSYNSPLHF; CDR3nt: TGTGCCAGCAGTTTAATATGGGGGTCCTATAATTCACCCCTCCACTTT
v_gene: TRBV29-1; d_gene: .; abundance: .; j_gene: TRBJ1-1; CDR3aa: CSVEGSGSNTEAFF; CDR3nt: TGCAGCGTTGAAGGGTCAGGGTCGAACACTGAAGCTTTCTTT
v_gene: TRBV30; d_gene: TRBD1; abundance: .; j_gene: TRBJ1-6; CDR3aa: CAWSVWGTGANSPLHF; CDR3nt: TGTGCCTGGAGTGTTTGGGGCACAGGGGCTAATTCACCCCTCCACTTT
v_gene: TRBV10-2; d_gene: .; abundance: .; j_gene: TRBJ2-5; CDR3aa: CASSDPKETQYF; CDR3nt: TGCGCCAGCAGTGACCCTAAAGAGACCCAGTACTTC
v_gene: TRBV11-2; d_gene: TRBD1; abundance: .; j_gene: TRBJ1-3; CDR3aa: CASSSSLTGSGNTIYF; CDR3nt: TGTGCCAGCAGCTCGAGCTTGACAGGGTCTGGAAACACCATATATTTT
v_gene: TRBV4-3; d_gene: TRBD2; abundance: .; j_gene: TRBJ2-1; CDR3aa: CASSQDWPPGLATYNEQFF; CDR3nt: TGCGCCAGCAGCCAGGACTGGCCGCCGGGACTAGCAACCTACAATGAGCAGTTCTTC
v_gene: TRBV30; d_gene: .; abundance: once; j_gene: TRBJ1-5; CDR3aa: CAWSVQADQPQHF; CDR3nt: TGTGCCTGGAGTGTACAGGCGGACCAGCCCCAGCATTTT
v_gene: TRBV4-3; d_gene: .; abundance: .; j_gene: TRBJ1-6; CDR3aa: CASSQLTGGNSPLHF; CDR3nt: TGCGCCAGCAGCCAACTTACAGGCGGCAATTCACCCCTCCACTTT
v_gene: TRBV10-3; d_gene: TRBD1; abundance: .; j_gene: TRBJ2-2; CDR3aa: CAISGWDSPNTGELFF; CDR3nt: TGTGCCATCAGCGGATGGGACAGCCCGAACACCGGGGAGCTGTTTTTT
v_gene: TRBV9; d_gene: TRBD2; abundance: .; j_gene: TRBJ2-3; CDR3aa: CASGSGSGADTQYF; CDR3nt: TGTGCCAGCGGTAGCGGGAGTGGGGCAGATACGCAGTATTTT
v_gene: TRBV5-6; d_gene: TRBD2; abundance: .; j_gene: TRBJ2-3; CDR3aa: CASSTGTSGSTQYF; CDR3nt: TGTGCCAGCAGCACCGGGACTAGCGGGTCTACGCAGTATTTT
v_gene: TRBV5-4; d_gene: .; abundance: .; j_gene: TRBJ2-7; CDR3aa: CASSQGDQRGAGEQYF; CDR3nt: TGTGCCAGCAGTCAGGGGGACCAGCGGGGAGCGGGAGAGCAGTACTTC
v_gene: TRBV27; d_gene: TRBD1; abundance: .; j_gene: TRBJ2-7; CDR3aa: CASREQGVGLEQYF; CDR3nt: TGTGCCAGCCGAGAACAGGGGGTGGGCCTCGAGCAGTACTTC
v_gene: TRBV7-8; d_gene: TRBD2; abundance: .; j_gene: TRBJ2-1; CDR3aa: CASSSSSGGSYNEQFF; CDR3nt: TGTGCCAGCAGCTCCTCTAGCGGAGGGAGCTACAATGAGCAGTTCTTC
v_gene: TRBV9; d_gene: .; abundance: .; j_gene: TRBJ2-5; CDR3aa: CASSVETGGSQETQYF; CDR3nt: TGTGCCAGCAGCGTAGAAACAGGCGGTTCCCAAGAGACCCAGTACTTC
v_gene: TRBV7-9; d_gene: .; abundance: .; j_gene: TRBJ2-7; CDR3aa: CASSASIDEQYF; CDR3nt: TGTGCCAGCAGCGCTTCCATCGACGAGCAGTACTTC
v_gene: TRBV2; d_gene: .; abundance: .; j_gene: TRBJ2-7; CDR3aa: CASSDPGENYEQYF; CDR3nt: TGTGCCAGCAGTGACCCGGGAGAGAACTACGAGCAGTACTTC
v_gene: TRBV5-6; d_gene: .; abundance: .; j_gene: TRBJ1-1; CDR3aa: CASSLGFEAFF; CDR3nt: TGTGCCAGCAGCTTGGGTTTTGAAGCTTTCTTT
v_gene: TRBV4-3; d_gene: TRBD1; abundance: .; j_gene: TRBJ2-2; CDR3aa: CASSQGPGGTGELFF; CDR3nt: TGCGCCAGCAGCCAAGGACCAGGGGGTACCGGGGAGCTGTTTTTT
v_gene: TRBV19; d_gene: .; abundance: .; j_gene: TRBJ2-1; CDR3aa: CASSARLNTYNEQFF; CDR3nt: TGTGCCAGTAGTGCCCGACTGAATACCTACAATGAGCAGTTCTTC
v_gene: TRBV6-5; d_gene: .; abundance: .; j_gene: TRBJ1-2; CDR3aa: CASSYEGWNGYTF; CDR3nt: TGTGCCAGCAGTTACGAGGGGTGGAATGGCTACACCTTC
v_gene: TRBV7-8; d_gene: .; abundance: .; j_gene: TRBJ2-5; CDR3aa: CASSGTIPEETQYF; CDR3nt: TGTGCCAGCAGCGGGACGATTCCCGAAGAGACCCAGTACTTC